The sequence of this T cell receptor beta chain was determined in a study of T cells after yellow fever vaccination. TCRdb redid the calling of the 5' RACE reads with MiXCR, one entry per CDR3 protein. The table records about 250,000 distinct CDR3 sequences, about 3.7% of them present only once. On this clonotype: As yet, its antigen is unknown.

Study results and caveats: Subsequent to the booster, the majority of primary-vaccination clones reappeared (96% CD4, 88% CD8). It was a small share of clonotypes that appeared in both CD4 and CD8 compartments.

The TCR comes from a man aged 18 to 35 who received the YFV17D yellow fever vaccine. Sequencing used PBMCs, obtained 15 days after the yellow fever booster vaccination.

In DNA, the CDR3 is TGTGCCAGCAGTGCCCGACAGGGAATTAATTATGGCTACACCTTC. Translation: CASSARQGINYGYTF. V gene TRBV12-3 or TRBV12-4 combines with J gene TRBJ1-2, with 7 bases identical to TRBD1. J lost 5 bases, V lost 5 bases, and 11 bases had no gene match. CDR3 length: 15 amino acids.